The entry below gives a single TCR beta chain sequence along with its context. Its target is unknown. The data derive from a study of CXCR3-negative and CXCR3-positive naive CD8 T cells. As for the study in general: Cumulative TRB read yield was some 150 million, averaging about 1.5 +/- 0.3 million per library. Study-level points and caveats: The study found more hydrophobic TRB CDR3s in CXCR3-positive naive cells than in CXCR3-negative naive cells. For the naive subsets, surface CD5 was similar, and TCR strength was inferred from TRB CDR3 properties. Both naive subsets showed comparably high diversity, and memory CD8+ cells showed much lower diversity.

Germline CDR1 and CDR2: SGHVS and FNYEAQ. The CDR3 is 15 residues long. Each TRB cDNA library was prepared by 5' RACE (with UMI labels). TCRdb re-called the 5' RACE reads, yielding one record per CDR3 amino acid sequence without DNA. Listed are 84,000 or so distinct CDR3 sequences; roughly 0.62% falls within the top ten. The sequence came from a human donor in good health. Some clones in this sample may be carry-over from other donors' samples. Sequencing was performed on naive CXCR3+ CD8+ T cells from blood. Indicated subset: CD45RO-CCR7+CD27+CD95- naive CD8+ T cells expressing CXCR3 (TNR3+). The chain couples TRBV7-6 to TRBJ1-1; absent DNA, TCRdb's TRBD1 call cannot be checked. CDR3 residues: CASSLDPGTTTEAFF.